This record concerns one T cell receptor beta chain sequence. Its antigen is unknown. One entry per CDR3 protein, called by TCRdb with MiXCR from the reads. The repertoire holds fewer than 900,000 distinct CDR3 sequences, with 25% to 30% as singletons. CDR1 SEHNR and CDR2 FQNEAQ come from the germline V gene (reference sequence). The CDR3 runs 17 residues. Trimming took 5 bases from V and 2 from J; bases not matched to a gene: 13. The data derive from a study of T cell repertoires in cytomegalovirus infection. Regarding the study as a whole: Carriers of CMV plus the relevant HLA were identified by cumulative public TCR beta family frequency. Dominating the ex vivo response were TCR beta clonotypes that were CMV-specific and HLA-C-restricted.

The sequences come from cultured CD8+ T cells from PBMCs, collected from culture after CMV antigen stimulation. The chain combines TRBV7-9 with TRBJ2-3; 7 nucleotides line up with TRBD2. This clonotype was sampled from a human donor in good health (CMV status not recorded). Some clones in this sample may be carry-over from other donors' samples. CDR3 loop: CASSPRTRQWHTDTQYF. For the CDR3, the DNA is TGTGCCAGCAGCCCCCGGACTAGACAGTGGCACACAGATACGCAGTATTTT.